Following are 12 T cell receptor beta chains from one sample sequenced in a study. TCRdb re-derived calls from the RT-PCR reads in MiXCR, one entry per CDR3 protein. The repertoire holds more than 600,000 distinct CDR3 sequences, with approximately 15% as singletons. Material for sequencing was memory CD4+ T cells from blood. The source is a female donor in good health, serving as a healthy control.

This clonotype was found a few times. V and J are TRBV7-2 and TRBJ2-1; no clear D gene. Germline V gene data show CDR1 as SGHTA and CDR2 as FQGNSA. Trimming took off 1 base at V and 4 bases at J, with 8 bases between the two ends. The CDR3 contains 14 residues. CDR3 nucleotide sequence: TGTGCCAGCAGCTTAGAATCGTATTACAATGAGCAGTTCTTC. Its translation: CASSLESYYNEQFF. Based on the CDR3 plus reference TRBV7-2 and TRBJ2-1, the full variable domain is GAGVSQSPSNKVTEKGKDVELRCDPISGHTALYWYRQSLGQGLEFLIYFQGNSAPDKSGLPSDRFSAERTGGSVSTLTIQRTQQEDSAVYLCASSLESYYNEQFFGPGTRLTVL.

This clonotype has just a few counts. The chain has TRBV15 and TRBJ2-7; D call uncertain. The V gene lost 0 bases and the J gene lost 5 bases, with 11 bases spanning the gap. The CDR3 is 14 residues long. CDR1 and CDR2 (germline): LNHNV, YYDKDF (reference sequence). The CDR3 is CATSRDRMGNEQYF. CDR3 nucleotides: TGTGCCACCAGCAGAGATCGGATGGGGAACGAGCAGTACTTC.

V usage is TRBV4-3 and J usage is TRBJ2-7, with 7 nucleotides matching TRBD2. The CDR3 is 17 amino acids. With 3 bases clipped from V and 4 bases from J, the junction kept 15 bases outside the gene matches. Germline V gene lookup returns CDR1 LGHNA and CDR2 YSLEER. CDR3 sequence (DNA): TGCGCCAGCAGCCATCCAAAAAAAGGCGGGAGCGGTTACGAGCAGTACTTC. Protein sequence: CASSHPKKGGSGYEQYF.

This clonotype was recorded many times. The chain has TRBV5-1 and TRBJ2-3; D gene ambiguous. The CDR3 loop spans 13 amino acids. Per the germline V gene, CDR1 is SGHRS and CDR2 is YFSETQ. V shed 5 bases and J shed 6 bases, with 13 bases lying between them. This CDR3 is CASSQEVSDTQYF. The DNA for the CDR3 is TGCGCCAGCAGTCAAGAGGTCAGTGATACGCAGTATTTT.

This clonotype has ten or more counts. V gene TRBV12-3 or TRBV12-4 combines with J gene TRBJ1-1; 8 positions agree with TRBD1. This CDR3 region has 13 residues. Trimming at V came to 5 bases and at J to 6 bases, leaving 5 bases not matched to a gene. CDR3 bases: TGTGCCAGCAGTCGGACAGGGATAGCTGAAGCTTTCTTT. Protein sequence: CASSRTGIAEAFF.

This clonotype has ten or more counts. The chain uses TRBV2 and TRBJ2-1; 8 bases fit TRBD2. Germline V gives CDR1 SNHLY, CDR2 FYNNEI. The CDR3 consists of 15 residues. V lost 6 bases to trimming and J lost 1 base; unmatched junction nucleotides: 5. CDR3 bases: TGTGCCAGCAGCGATGGGACTAGTTCCTACAATGAGCAGTTCTTC. Translation gives CASSDGTSSYNEQFF.

This clonotype has ten or more counts. The V call is TRBV10-2, the J call TRBJ2-5; 10 bases map to TRBD2. Trimming took 6 bases from V and 5 from J; bases not matched to a gene: 9. Germline V gene sequence: CDR1 WSHSY, CDR2 SAAADI. The CDR3 covers 15 residues. As DNA, the CDR3 is TGCGCCAGCAGCCCCAGCAGCGGGAGGGCCGAGACCCAGTACTTC. Translated: CASSPSSGRAETQYF.

The genes are TRBV6-1 and TRBJ2-2; 12 bases agree with TRBD2. The junction had 11 bases not matched to a gene; V was cut back by 5 bases and J by 4 bases. This CDR3 spans 18 amino acids. CDR1 MNHNS and CDR2 SASEGT come from the germline V gene. CDR3 region: CASSYRLAGEIGTGELFF. The CDR3 region has the DNA TGTGCCAGCAGTTACAGACTAGCGGGAGAAATCGGCACCGGGGAGCTGTTTTTT.

This clonotype was counted at least ten times. This chain uses TRBV29-1 with TRBJ2-7; 10 positions agree with TRBD1. Trimming took 5 bases from V and 3 from J; bases not matched to a gene: 1. This CDR3 contains 12 residues. CDR1 SQVTM and CDR2 ANQGSEA come from the germline V gene. For the CDR3, the DNA is TGCAGCGTTCGGACAGGGGGCTACGAGCAGTACTTC. Translated, it gives CSVRTGGYEQYF.

This clonotype was recorded once. This chain connects TRBV5-1 to TRBJ2-1, with D tentatively TRBD2 (5 bases). Germline lookup yields CDR1 SGHRS and CDR2 YFSETQ. The CDR3 is made up of 17 amino acids. The V end lost 0 bases, the J end lost 0 bases, and 13 bases lay between the germline ends. The CDR3 sequence is CASSLANVRDSYNEQFF. The CDR3 DNA is TGCGCCAGCAGCTTGGCGAACGTGAGGGACTCCTACAATGAGCAGTTCTTC.

The V gene is TRBV5-1, the J gene TRBJ1-1, with 8 bases aligning to TRBD1. Germline V gives CDR1 SGHRS, CDR2 YFSETQ. The CDR3 is made up of 15 amino acids. V lost 4 bases, J lost 1 base, and 6 bases stayed unmatched. The CDR3 loop reads CASSGGQGWNTEAFF. The CDR3 DNA is TGCGCCAGCAGCGGCGGACAGGGTTGGAACACTGAAGCTTTCTTT.

This clonotype occurred a few times. This sequence joins TRBV9 and TRBJ2-2; D is ambiguous. CDR3 length: 13 residues. The V gene's germline CDR1 is SGDLS and CDR2 YYNGEE. V lost 0 bases and J lost 4, with 4 bases in between. CDR3 sequence reads: CASSVVTTGELFF. CDR3 DNA: TGTGCCAGCAGCGTAGTGACCACCGGGGAGCTGTTTTTT.